This T cell receptor beta chain was captured by sequencing in a study of metastatic and nonmetastatic thyroid tumors. V was trimmed by 6 bases and J by 5 bases, leaving 13 bases between them. The CDR3 contains 13 residues. Germline lookup yields CDR1 MNHNS and CDR2 SASEGT. Thyroid surgery was preceded by no treatment in any patient. TCRdb reprocessed the PCR reads using MiXCR. The sample lists nearly 15,000 clones, about 21% occurring once. Sequencing was carried out using blood. The sequence derives from a female donor with papillary thyroid cancer or a benign thyroid nodule (not recorded which). Some clones in this sample may be carry-over from other donors' samples. The V gene is TRBV6-1, the J gene TRBJ1-2; the D is unclear. The CDR3 region is CASRRCPVYGYTF. The CDR3 DNA sequence: TGTGCCAGCAGACGGTGCCCCGTGTATGGCTACACCTTC.